One sample yielded the 27 T cell receptor beta chains listed below, sequenced in a study of early T cells in non-severe SARS-CoV-2 infection. Using its own MiXCR run on the 5' RACE reads, TCRdb lists one record per CDR3 protein. Among about 34,000 distinct CDR3 sequences listed, roughly 6% were seen once. Material for sequencing was whole blood. The origin of the receptors is an adult who was a healthcare worker with PCR-confirmed SARS-CoV-2 infection or an uninfected control (not recorded which).

This clonotype was counted at least ten times. This rearrangement joins TRBV21-1 to TRBJ2-7; TRBD2 is taken as the D call from the table, unchecked against the DNA. TRBV21-1 is recorded as a pseudogene. This CDR3 spans 13 amino acids. CDR3 loop: CAMPGALSYEQYF. The CDR3 coding sequence is TGTGCCATGCCAGGGGCCCTCTCCTACGAGCAGTACTTC.

This clonotype was seen at least ten times. The chain is built from TRBV7-9 and TRBJ2-7, with a tentative D call TRBD1 (6 bases). The CDR3 spans 15 residues. Trimming stripped 0 bases from V and 6 bases from J, with 15 bases between. The germline CDR1 and CDR2 sequences are SEHNR and FQNEAQ (reference sequence). The CDR3 region has the DNA TGTGCCAGCAGCTTAGCTTTACAGGGCTTTGGCGAGCAGTACTTC. This codes for CASSLALQGFGEQYF. The complete variable domain, with remaining parts taken from reference TRBV7-9 and TRBJ2-7, reads DTGVSQNPRHKITKRGQNVTFRCDPISEHNRLYWYRQTLGQGPEFLTYFQNEAQLEKSRLLSDRFSAERPKGSFSTLEIQRTEQGDSAMYLCASSLALQGFGEQYFGPGTRLTVT.

This clonotype was recorded many times. The chain uses TRBV10-3 and TRBJ2-7; D uncertain. From germline, CDR1 is ENHRY and CDR2 SYGVKD. The CDR3 covers 12 residues. V shed 0 bases and J shed 3 bases, with 3 bases lying between them. The CDR3 DNA sequence: TGTGCCATCAGTGAGTCGGGCTACGAGCAGTACTTC. Protein: CAISESGYEQYF.

This clonotype was found many times. The rearrangement joins TRBV7-9 to TRBJ1-4; weak D call: TRBD1 (6 bases). This CDR3 comprises 16 residues. Germline CDR1 and CDR2: SEHNR and FQNEAQ (reference sequence). Between the trimmed V and J ends, which lost 4 bases and 4 bases, there was a span of 16 bases. The CDR3 DNA reads TGTGCCAGCAGCTCAATTCCGGGACAAAGTAATGAAAAACTGTTTTTT. Its translation is CASSSIPGQSNEKLFF.

The chain carries TRBV3-1 and TRBJ2-3, with D perhaps matching TRBD2 (5 bases). The germline gives CDR1 LGHDT, CDR2 YNNKEL (reference sequence). The V gene lost 0 bases and the J gene lost 1 base, with 11 bases spanning the gap. The CDR3 totals 16 residues. The CDR3 loop reads CASSQENGIRTDTQYF. For the CDR3, the DNA is TGTGCCAGCAGCCAAGAGAACGGGATTCGCACAGATACGCAGTATTTT.

This clonotype was seen repeatedly, ten times or more. The chain combines TRBV20-1 with TRBJ1-2, with 8 bases identical to TRBD1. CDR3 length equals 13 residues. V was clipped by 4 bases and J by 4 bases; unmatched bases: 5. Germline V gene lookup returns CDR1 DFQATT and CDR2 SNEGSKA (reference sequence). Here the CDR3 DNA reads TGCAGTGCTACGACAGGGGCGGGCTATGGCTACACCTTC. Protein: CSATTGAGYGYTF.

This clonotype occurred many times. The chain combines TRBV12-2 with TRBJ1-6; the table's D call, TRBD1, was not checked against the DNA. TRBV12-2 corresponds to a pseudogene. The CDR3 sequence is 17 residues long. CDR3 bases: TGTGCAAGTCGCTTAGGACAGGGGGCTACCTATAATTCACCCCTCCACTTT. It translates to CASRLGQGATYNSPLHF.

The J gene is TRBJ2-7, the V gene TRBV10-3; no clear D gene. CDR3 size: 11 residues. Trimming took 1 base from V and 3 from J, leaving 1 base between them. Germline assignment: CDR1 ENHRY and CDR2 SYGVKD. The CDR3, as DNA: TGTGCCATCAGTGAGTACTACGAGCAGTACTTC. This gives the protein CAISEYYEQYF.

This chain uses TRBV6-2 or TRBV6-3 with TRBJ2-4, with TRBD1 matching over 8 bases. The V gene end was trimmed by 4 bases and the J gene end by 9 bases; junction bases not matched to a gene: 8. CDR1 and CDR2 (germline): MNHEY, SVGEGT. The CDR3 extends over 14 amino acids. The CDR3 DNA is TGTGCCAGCAGTTGGACCGCCCAGGGGGCCATTCAGTACTTC. Translation gives CASSWTAQGAIQYF.

There are many counts of this clonotype. The chain joins TRBV7-9 to TRBJ2-1; possible D gene TRBD1, 6 bases. There are 14 residues in the CDR3. V was cut by 2 bases and J by 8 bases, with 13 bases left in between. Germline CDR1 is SEHNR and CDR2 is FQNEAQ (reference sequence). The CDR3 DNA follows: TGTGCCAGCAGCTTACCCCTCGGACAGTATGAGCAGTTCTTC. It encodes CASSLPLGQYEQFF.

The chain uses TRBV14 and TRBJ2-2; 9 bases match TRBD1. Germline assignment: CDR1 SGHDN and CDR2 FVKESK. This CDR3 is built from 16 residues. V shed 6 bases, J shed 4 bases, and the junction held 9 bases outside the gene matches. DNA of the CDR3: TGTGCCAGCAGACGTACAGGGGGCATCGTCACCGGGGAGCTGTTTTTT. The encoded protein is CASRRTGGIVTGELFF.

This sequence joins TRBV11-2 and TRBJ2-1; TRBD1 is a possible D gene (5 bases). The CDR3 spans 13 residues. From germline, CDR1 is SGHAT and CDR2 FQNNGV. Trimming pared 4 bases from V and 5 bases from J, leaving 9 bases between. CDR3 amino acids: CASSSGIHNEQFF. CDR3 DNA: TGTGCCAGCAGCTCAGGGATCCACAATGAGCAGTTCTTC.

This clonotype was seen a handful of times. V and J are TRBV27 and TRBJ1-2; TRBD1 is a possible D gene (6 bases). This CDR3 has 15 amino acids. Germline loops: CDR1 MNHEY, CDR2 SMNVEV (reference sequence). V was cut by 5 bases and J by 0 bases, with 13 bases left in between. This chain's CDR3 is CASSPYGGSNYGYTF. The CDR3 nucleotides are TGTGCCAGCAGTCCCTACGGGGGCTCTAACTATGGCTACACCTTC.

Many counts were recorded for this clonotype. V and J are TRBV7-8 and TRBJ2-3; D ambiguous. Trimming took 6 bases from V and 4 from J, leaving 20 bases between them. This CDR3 is 16 amino acids long. In germline, CDR1 is SGHVS, CDR2 FQNEAQ. The CDR3 sequence: CASRQIRGARADTQYF. CDR3 coding DNA: TGTGCCAGCAGACAGATCCGAGGAGCCCGTGCAGATACGCAGTATTTT.

The table lists this clonotype with many counts. The chain couples TRBV12-3 or TRBV12-4 to TRBJ2-1, with TRBD1 identical over 7 bases. There are 15 residues in the CDR3. Trimming removed 1 base from V and 1 base from J; junction bases left unmatched: 1. The CDR3 DNA reads as TGTGCCAGCAGTTTAGGGACAGGTTCCTACAATGAGCAGTTCTTC. Its translation: CASSLGTGSYNEQFF.

This clonotype was detected many times. The J gene is TRBJ1-1, the V gene TRBV28; D remains ambiguous. Germline V gene sequence: CDR1 MDHEN, CDR2 SYDVKM. V lost 4 bases and J lost 6, with 12 bases in between. The CDR3 contains 13 residues. CDR3 DNA: TGTGCCAGCAGTTCCCCCCCGGCCTCTGAAGCTTTCTTT. It is translated as CASSSPPASEAFF.

This clonotype was seen repeatedly, ten times or more. The chain carries TRBV5-1 and TRBJ2-2; D perhaps matches TRBD2 (5 bases). Germline V CDR1 and CDR2: SGHRS, YFSETQ. The V gene lost 5 bases and the J gene lost 1 base, with 9 bases spanning the gap. CDR3 length equals 14 residues. The CDR3 loop is CASRLRENTGELFF. The CDR3 nucleotides read TGCGCCAGCAGACTCCGGGAGAACACCGGGGAGCTGTTTTTT.

This clonotype was recorded many times. The chain couples TRBV10-2 to TRBJ2-7; D may be TRBD2 (5 bases). This CDR3 has 14 residues. V lost 3 bases to trimming and J lost 4 bases, with 13 bases between them. In germline, CDR1 is WSHSY, CDR2 SAAADI. As DNA, the CDR3 is TGCGCCAGCAGTGATTTCGATGAGGGATACGAGCAGTACTTC. Amino acid sequence: CASSDFDEGYEQYF.

This clonotype has just a few counts. The rearrangement links TRBV5-1 to TRBJ1-5, with D maybe TRBD1 (5 bases). The V gene lost 4 bases and the J gene lost 2 bases, with 7 bases spanning the gap. Germline loops: CDR1 SGHRS, CDR2 YFSETQ. This CDR3 has 13 amino acids. CDR3 bases: TGCGCCAGCAGCCCGACAGGCAATCAGCCCCAGCATTTT. Protein product: CASSPTGNQPQHF.

In this sample, this clonotype turned up many times. The J gene is TRBJ1-1, the V gene TRBV20-1, with D uncertain. Germline V gives CDR1 DFQATT, CDR2 SNEGSKA (reference sequence). V dropped 3 bases and J dropped 1 base, with 15 bases sitting between them. There are 15 residues in the CDR3. CDR3 loop: CSASSPGVRNTEAFF. DNA of the CDR3: TGCAGTGCTAGTAGCCCGGGCGTCAGGAACACTGAAGCTTTCTTT.

This clonotype was detected ten times or more. The chain combines TRBV5-1 with TRBJ2-3; 7 positions match TRBD2. The CDR3 loop spans 13 amino acids. CDR1 is SGHRS and CDR2 is YFSETQ in the germline V gene. V gave up 1 base and J gave up 5 bases; unmatched junction bases: 1. This CDR3 is CASSLWGGDTQYF. The CDR3 region has the DNA TGCGCCAGCAGCTTGTGGGGGGGAGATACGCAGTATTTT.

Ten or more counts support this clonotype. The genes are TRBV27 and TRBJ2-7; 9 nucleotides agree with TRBD1. This CDR3 is 13 amino acids long. V gave up 7 bases and J gave up 2 bases; unmatched junction bases: 3. Per germline, CDR1 MNHEY and CDR2 SMNVEV (reference sequence). DNA for the CDR3: TGTGCCAGCAAGGGGACAGGGACCTACGAGCAGTACTTC. It codes for CASKGTGTYEQYF.

The gene calls are TRBV20-1 and TRBJ2-3, with a weak D call TRBD1 (6 bases). The end of the DNA aligns better with TRBJ1-5, so the J call may be wrong. Germline CDR1 and CDR2: DFQATT and SNEGSKA (reference sequence). This CDR3 comprises 15 residues. The CDR3 sequence is CSARGLAGGTDTQHF. The CDR3 coding sequence is TGCAGTGCTAGAGGACTAGCGGGGGGCACAGATACGCAGCATTTT.

There are many counts of this clonotype. J is TRBJ1-4 and V is TRBV28; D perhaps matches TRBD1 (5 bases). The germline V gene encodes CDR1 MDHEN and CDR2 SYDVKM. Trimming removed 6 bases from V and 3 bases from J, with 11 bases in between. The CDR3 spans 14 residues. CDR3 nucleotide sequence: TGTGCCAGCAGATTAGGGGAGGCTAATGAAAAACTGTTTTTT. As protein: CASRLGEANEKLFF.

This clonotype was recorded many times. The rearrangement links TRBV6-2 or TRBV6-3 to TRBJ1-5; the match to TRBD1 covers 9 bases. The V segment lost 5 bases and the J segment 4 bases; nucleotides outside the gene matches: 6. Germline CDR1 reads MNHEY; CDR2 reads SVGEGT. The CDR3 loop spans 15 amino acids. The CDR3 protein is CASSKTGTGNQPQHF. The CDR3 bases are TGTGCCAGCAGTAAAACCGGGACAGGGAATCAGCCCCAGCATTTT.

About this clonotype: Possible read error: a much larger clone is one base away. The chain has TRBV7-2 and TRBJ1-4, with D tentatively TRBD1 (5 bases). CDR1 is SGHTA and CDR2 is FQGNSA in the germline V gene. The CDR3 is 14 amino acids. The V end lost 3 bases, the J end lost 7 bases, and 12 bases lay between the germline ends. CDR3 in amino acids: CASSLDGASEKLFF. The DNA of the CDR3 is TGTGCCAGCAGCTTGGATGGGGCTAGTGAAAAACTGTTTTTT.

This clonotype was recorded many times. The chain carries TRBV20-1 and TRBJ2-1, with 7 bases lining up with TRBD1. J lost 0 bases, V lost 6 bases, and 8 bases had no gene match. Per germline, CDR1 DFQATT and CDR2 SNEGSKA (reference sequence). The CDR3 length is 15 residues. Here the CDR3 DNA reads TGCAGTGCCCCCCGGGACAGAAGCTCCTACAATGAGCAGTTCTTC. This sequence encodes CSAPRDRSSYNEQFF.